The table lists the clone carrying this TCR beta chain with a few counts. Antigen specificity is unknown. CDR3 length: 16 residues. V was trimmed by 7 bases and J by 11 bases, leaving 24 bases between them. Germline values: CDR1 LNHDA, CDR2 SQIVND (reference sequence). This record belongs to a study of T cell responses to AZD1222 COVID-19 vaccine. The data were produced by immunoSEQ multiplex PCR, yet TCRdb's version contains in-frame clones alone and is incomplete. Of 140,000 to 150,000 clones in the sample, 85% to 95% were seen once. General study points: Regions 160-218 and 743-854 dominated among vaccine-associated CD4 TCRs spanning spike. Repertoires were collected only later (after the peak T cell response had occurred). There were mostly white British donors and more females than males, and clonal diversity was possibly underestimated.

The sequence was obtained from an adult who had recovered from COVID-19. This sample comprised peripheral blood, obtained after recovery from COVID-19. The chain couples TRBV19 to TRBJ1-6; possibly TRBD1 for D (6 bases). This CDR3 reads CASTPGGASSGPPLHF. The CDR3 DNA is TGTGCCAGTACTCCTGGGGGGGCCAGCTCCGGACCACCCCTCCACTTT.